The 9 T cell receptor beta chains below were found in one sample sequenced in a study of blood T cell repertoires in COVID-19. TCRdb's table, derived via immunoSEQ multiplex PCR, lists solely in-frame clones and lacks some. The sample holds fewer than 350,000 clones, 86% seen once. Sequencing was carried out using peripheral blood. The receptors come from a young woman who had recovered from COVID-19.

This clone occurred a few times. The chain combines TRBV6-5 with TRBJ2-3; D might be TRBD2 (7 bases). The CDR3 spans 13 residues. CDR1 and CDR2 from the germline V gene are MNHEY and SVGAGI. Trimming pared 7 bases from V and 14 bases from J, leaving 22 bases between. This CDR3 reads CASTLNKGGTTYF. DNA for the CDR3: TGTGCCAGCACCCTGAATAAGGGGGGGACAACGTATTTT.

The rearrangement joins TRBV5-1 to TRBJ1-3; a weak D match, TRBD1 (6 bases). CDR1 and CDR2 from the germline V gene are SGHRS and YFSETQ. Trimming removed 4 bases from V and 1 base from J, with 9 bases in between. This CDR3 comprises 14 residues. CDR3 in amino acids: CASSMQGSGNTIYF. The CDR3 nucleotides read TGCGCCAGCAGCATGCAGGGGTCTGGAAACACCATATATTTT. The complete variable domain, with remaining parts taken from reference TRBV5-1 and TRBJ1-3, reads KAGVTQTPRYLIKTRGQQVTLSCSPISGHRSVSWYQQTPGQGLQFLFEYFSETQRNKGNFPGRFSGRQFSNSRSEMNVSTLELGDSALYLCASSMQGSGNTIYFGEGSWLTVV.

The rearrangement uses TRBV19 and TRBJ2-7; D remains ambiguous. With 8 bases removed from V and 3 bases from J, the gap between germline ends came to 17 bases. Germline V CDR1 and CDR2: LNHDA, SQIVND (reference sequence). The CDR3 is 14 amino acids. The chain's CDR3 is CASGERGGFYEQYF. CDR3 sequence (DNA): TGTGCCAGTGGTGAGCGTGGCGGATTCTACGAGCAGTACTTC.

As concerns this clone: The CDR3 does not end in the conserved phenylalanine or tryptophan, so this is likely a read error. The chain has TRBV27 and TRBJ1-2; 9 bases map to TRBD1. V lost 3 bases and J lost 4; bases outside the gene matches: 3. There are 14 residues in the CDR3. Germline V gives CDR1 MNHEY, CDR2 SMNVEV (reference sequence). The CDR3, as DNA: TGTGCCAGCAGTTTCGGACAGGGGACCTATGGCTACACCCTC. Encoded protein: CASSFGQGTYGYTL.

DNA of the CDR3: TGTGCCAGCAGCTCCGGACTAGCGGGAACCTACAATGAGCAGTTCTTC. It specifies CASSSGLAGTYNEQFF. This chain connects TRBV7-9 to TRBJ2-1, with TRBD2 identical over 12 bases. Germline CDR1 reads SEHNR; CDR2 reads FQNEAQ (reference sequence). V dropped 4 bases and J dropped 2; count of bases not matched to a gene: 3. This CDR3 has 16 residues.

This clone has more than one count but fewer than ten. The V gene is TRBV7-2, the J gene TRBJ2-7, with 9 bases aligning to TRBD2. CDR3 length: 14 residues. Looked up from germline, CDR1 is SGHTA and CDR2 is FQGNSA. The ends lost 1 base at V and 6 bases at J; junction bases unmatched: 4. CDR3 sequence (DNA): TGTGCCAGCAGCTTAGGGGTACTAGCGGGCGAGCAGTACTTC. It encodes CASSLGVLAGEQYF. Looking up the rest from reference TRBV7-2 and TRBJ2-7 gives the full variable domain: GAGVSQSPSNKVTEKGKDVELRCDPISGHTALYWYRQSLGQGLEFLIYFQGNSAPDKSGLPSDRFSAERTGGSVSTLTIQRTQQEDSAVYLCASSLGVLAGEQYFGPGTRLTVT.

The chain has TRBV27 and TRBJ1-6; D may be TRBD1 (6 bases). The germline gives CDR1 MNHEY, CDR2 SMNVEV (reference sequence). The CDR3 is 15 amino acids. The V end was cut by 5 bases, the J end by 10 bases, with 18 bases between. CDR3 DNA: TGTGCCAGCAGTGGGGGCAGGGGCTCTGGGTCACCCCTCCACTTT. The encoded protein is CASSGGRGSGSPLHF.

This clone came up a few times. V and J are TRBV2 and TRBJ1-1, with D hard to call. Trimming shortened V by 2 bases and J by 1 base, and 5 bases separated the two germline ends. Germline CDR1 reads SNHLY; CDR2 reads FYNNEI. This CDR3 region has 13 residues. The CDR3, as DNA: TGTGCCAGCAGTGAACAGCGGAACACTGAAGCTTTCTTT. Translation gives CASSEQRNTEAFF. Full variable domain (missing parts from reference TRBV2 and TRBJ1-1): EPEVTQTPSHQVTQMGQEVILRCVPISNHLYFYWYRQILGQKVEFLVSFYNNEISEKSEIFDDQFSVERPDGSNFTLKIRSTKLEDSAMYFCASSEQRNTEAFFGQGTRLTVV.

The V gene is TRBV12-3 or TRBV12-4, the J gene TRBJ1-5; TRBD1 matches at 8 bases. The CDR3 totals 13 residues. The ends lost 3 bases at V and 6 bases at J; junction bases unmatched: 1. The CDR3 loop is CASSLDRVQPQHF. The CDR3 coding sequence is TGTGCCAGCAGTTTGGACAGGGTTCAGCCCCAGCATTTT.